This TCR beta chain was identified during a study of cytomegalovirus exposure and HLA in healthy donors. Germline values: CDR1 SGHTA, CDR2 FQGNSA. J gave up 4 bases and V 4 bases, and 7 bases lay outside the gene matches. This CDR3 has 16 amino acids. General study results and limits: Most subjects had HLA-A and HLA-B alleles reportedly predicted accurately by TCR beta sequences. A later analysis found TCR association rates differed by HLA locus, highest for DRB1 and lowest for HLA-C. Cytomegalovirus status was reportedly diagnosed by the classifier with high sensitivity and specificity. CMV serostatus was the only recorded immune exposure for donors.

Worth noting for this clone: Its antigen is unknown.

In the PCR, 60 Vbeta and 13 Jbeta primers were used. Here immunoSEQ multiplex PCR was the method, and the copy in TCRdb shows in-frame clones only, minus some. The table lists over 80,000 clones, nearly 80% of them singletons, with roughly 6% in the top ten. Sequences were obtained from PBMCs. V gene TRBV7-2 combines with J gene TRBJ2-5, with 12 positions matching TRBD2. This TCR derives from a female donor in good health and CMV-seronegative. The CDR3 nucleotides read TGTGCCAGCAGCTCCTCTAGCGGGGGGGCCGGAGAGACCCAGTACTTC. This gives the protein CASSSSSGGAGETQYF.